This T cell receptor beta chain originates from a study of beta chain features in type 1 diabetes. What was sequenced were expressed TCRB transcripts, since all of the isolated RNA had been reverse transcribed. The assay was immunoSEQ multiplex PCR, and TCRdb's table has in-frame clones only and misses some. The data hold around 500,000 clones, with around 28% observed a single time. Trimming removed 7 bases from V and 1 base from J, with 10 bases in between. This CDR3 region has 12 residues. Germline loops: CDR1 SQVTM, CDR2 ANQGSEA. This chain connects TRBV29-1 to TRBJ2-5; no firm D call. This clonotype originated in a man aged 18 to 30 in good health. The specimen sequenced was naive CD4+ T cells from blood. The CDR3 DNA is TGCAGCGGCAACGGCCCCCAAGAGACCCAGTACTTC. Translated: CSGNGPQETQYF.